Listed below are T cell receptor beta chains from one sample, sequenced in a study of blood T cell repertoires in COVID-19. Assay used: immunoSEQ multiplex PCR; TCRdb lists only in-frame clones, some missing. This table has 290,000 or so clones, 80% to 95% appearing once. Sequencing used PBMCs or T cells enriched from blood (not recorded which). All receptors come from a woman in her twenties or thirties who had recovered from COVID-19. CDR3s include the opening cysteine and the closing phenylalanine or tryptophan. A D gene is named only where the DNA matches it firmly. Only some rows state a clone size, as once, few, many or a class for expanded clones.

.,TRBV6-2/TRBV6-3,.,TRBJ2-5,CASSGTPPGETQYF,TGTGCCAGCAGCGGGACTCCCCCAGGAGAGACCCAGTACTTC
.,TRBV29-1,.,TRBJ1-2,CSVVGGNYGYTF,TGCAGCGTTGTCGGGGGAAACTATGGCTACACCTTC
.,TRBV2,few,TRBJ2-4,CASSEQVKNIQYF,TGTGCCAGCAGTGAACAGGTCAAAAACATTCAGTACTTC
TRBD1,TRBV29-1,.,TRBJ1-5,CSVQTGQAGDQPQHF,TGCAGCGTTCAGACGGGACAGGCAGGGGATCAGCCCCAGCATTTT
.,TRBV30,once,TRBJ1-2,CAATGGYTF,TGTGCCGCCACAGGGGGCTACACCTTC
.,TRBV28,.,TRBJ1-1,CATFYSPRTATEAFF,TGTGCCACCTTCTACTCGCCACGGACAGCCACTGAAGCTTTCTTT
TRBD1,TRBV28,once,TRBJ1-2,CASSFRTGRGKFGYTF,TGTGCCAGCAGTTTTAGGACAGGTCGCGGGAAGTTTGGCTACACCTTC
TRBD2,TRBV7-9,.,TRBJ2-1,CASSWTSGQVEQFF,TGTGCCAGCAGCTGGACTAGCGGGCAAGTTGAGCAGTTCTTC
TRBD1,TRBV7-9,.,TRBJ2-1,CASSLALGQPYNEQFF,TGTGCCAGCAGCTTAGCGCTGGGACAGCCCTACAATGAGCAGTTCTTC
.,TRBV19,.,TRBJ1-1,CASIGAPENTEAFF,TGTGCCAGTATTGGGGCCCCAGAGAACACTGAAGCTTTCTTT
.,TRBV28,.,TRBJ1-3,CASIPTASGNTIYF,TGTGCCAGCATTCCGACAGCCTCTGGAAACACCATATATTTT
.,TRBV27,.,TRBJ2-2,CASSLSRPQNTGELFF,TGTGCCAGCAGTTTATCGCGGCCCCAGAACACCGGGGAGCTGTTTTTT
.,TRBV9,.,TRBJ2-2,CASSAGWTANTGELFF,TGTGCCAGCAGCGCAGGATGGACAGCGAACACCGGGGAGCTGTTTTTT
.,TRBV5-4,.,TRBJ1-1,CASSLEGAKGNTEAFF,TGTGCCAGCAGCTTAGAAGGGGCAAAAGGGAACACTGAAGCTTTCTTT
TRBD2,TRBV19,.,TRBJ2-1,CASSPGRGSTYNEQFF,TGTGCCAGTAGTCCAGGACGCGGGAGCACCTACAATGAGCAGTTCTTC
TRBD2,TRBV7-6,.,TRBJ2-1,CASSLGVTSGYGEQFF,TGTGCCAGCAGCTTAGGGGTGACTAGCGGTTATGGTGAGCAGTTCTTC
TRBD1,TRBV4-1,.,TRBJ2-2,CASSQIGTGVPGELFF,TGCGCCAGCAGCCAAATCGGGACAGGGGTACCCGGGGAGCTGTTTTTT
TRBD1,TRBV19,.,TRBJ1-6,CASSTGQGAGSPLHF,TGTGCCAGTAGTACGGGACAGGGGGCCGGATCACCCCTCCACTTT
.,TRBV2,.,TRBJ1-2,CASSEGTLNYGYTF,TGTGCCAGCAGTGAAGGGACACTAAACTATGGCTACACCTTC
.,TRBV5-6,.,TRBJ1-4,CASSLRRDEKLFF,TGTGCCAGCAGCTTGAGGCGGGATGAAAAACTGTTTTTT
TRBD2,TRBV6-5,.,TRBJ2-3,CASRGLAVGTDTQYF,TGTGCCAGCAGGGGACTAGCGGTTGGGACAGATACGCAGTATTTT
.,TRBV27,.,TRBJ1-6,CASTNRATNSPLHF,TGTGCCAGCACTAACAGGGCGACTAATTCACCCCTCCACTTT
.,TRBV19,.,TRBJ2-1,CASSKPTAAGQFF,TGTGCCAGTAGTAAACCAACAGCGGCTGGGCAGTTCTTC
.,TRBV5-6,.,TRBJ2-5,CASSRILDRRETQYF,TGTGCCAGCAGCCGGATCCTGGACAGAAGAGAGACCCAGTACTTC
TRBD1,TRBV11-2,.,TRBJ2-5,CASSTGQGKETQYF,TGTGCCAGCAGCACGGGACAGGGGAAAGAGACCCAGTACTTC
.,TRBV20-1,.,TRBJ2-5,CSASRESVQETQYF,TGCAGTGCTAGTCGGGAGAGTGTCCAAGAGACCCAGTACTTC
TRBD1,TRBV25-1,.,TRBJ2-3,CASSEYGPGTGGKDTQYF,TGTGCCAGCAGTGAATATGGACCCGGGACAGGGGGCAAAGATACGCAGTATTTT
.,TRBV20-1,.,TRBJ1-6,CSARDQRALHF,TGCAGTGCTAGAGATCAGAGGGCCCTCCACTTT
TRBD2,TRBV30,few,TRBJ2-5,CAWVGTSSGETQYF,TGTGCCTGGGTAGGGACTAGTAGTGGAGAGACCCAGTACTTC
TRBD1,TRBV28,.,TRBJ2-7,CASSAPGQGLEQYF,TGTGCCAGCAGTGCGCCGGGACAGGGGCTCGAGCAGTACTTC
.,TRBV27,.,TRBJ2-1,CASSTPGAGRYNEQFF,TGTGCCAGCAGTACCCCCGGTGCGGGCCGATACAATGAGCAGTTCTTC
.,TRBV28,once,TRBJ2-2,CATRLGGGRAGELFF,TGTGCCACGAGGTTGGGGGGAGGTAGGGCCGGGGAGCTGTTTTTT